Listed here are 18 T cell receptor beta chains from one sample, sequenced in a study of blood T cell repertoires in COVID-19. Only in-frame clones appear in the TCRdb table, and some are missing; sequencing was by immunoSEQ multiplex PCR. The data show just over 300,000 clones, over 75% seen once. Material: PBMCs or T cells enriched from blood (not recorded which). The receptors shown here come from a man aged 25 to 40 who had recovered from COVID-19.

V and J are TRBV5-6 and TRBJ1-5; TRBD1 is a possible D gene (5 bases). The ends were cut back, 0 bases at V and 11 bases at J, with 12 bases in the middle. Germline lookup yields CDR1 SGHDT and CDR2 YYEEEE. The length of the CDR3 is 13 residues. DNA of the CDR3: TGTGCCAGCAGCTTGGGGCGGCCGGGGGCCCAGCATTTT. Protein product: CASSLGRPGAQHF.

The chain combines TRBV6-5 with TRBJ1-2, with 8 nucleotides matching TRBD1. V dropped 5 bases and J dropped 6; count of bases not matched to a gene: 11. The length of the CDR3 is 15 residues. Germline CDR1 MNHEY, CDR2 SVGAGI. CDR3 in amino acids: CASSTRTGSIDGYTF. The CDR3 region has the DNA TGTGCCAGCAGTACGAGGACAGGGTCTATTGATGGCTACACCTTC.

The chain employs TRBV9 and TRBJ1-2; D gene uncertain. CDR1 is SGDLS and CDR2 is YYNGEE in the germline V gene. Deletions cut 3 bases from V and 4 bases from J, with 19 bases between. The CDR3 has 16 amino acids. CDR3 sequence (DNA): TGTGCCAGCAGCGGCACCCCACATGGTATGGCCTATGGCTACACCTTC. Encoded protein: CASSGTPHGMAYGYTF.

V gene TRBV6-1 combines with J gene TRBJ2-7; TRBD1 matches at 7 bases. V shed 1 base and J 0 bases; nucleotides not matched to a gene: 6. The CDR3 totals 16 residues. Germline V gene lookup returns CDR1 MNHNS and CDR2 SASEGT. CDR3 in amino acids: CASSEDKDRFSYEQYF. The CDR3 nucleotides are TGTGCCAGCAGTGAAGATAAGGACAGGTTCTCCTACGAGCAGTACTTC.

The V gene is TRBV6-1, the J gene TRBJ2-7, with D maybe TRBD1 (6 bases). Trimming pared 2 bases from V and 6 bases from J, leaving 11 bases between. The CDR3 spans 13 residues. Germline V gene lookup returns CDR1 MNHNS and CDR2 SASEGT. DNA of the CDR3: TGTGCCAGCAGTGAATACAGGGATCGCGAGCAGTACTTC. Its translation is CASSEYRDREQYF.

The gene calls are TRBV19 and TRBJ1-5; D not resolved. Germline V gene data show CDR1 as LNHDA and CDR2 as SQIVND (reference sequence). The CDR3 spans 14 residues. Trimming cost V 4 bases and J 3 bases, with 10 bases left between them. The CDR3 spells CASSNVRHNQPQHF. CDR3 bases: TGTGCCAGTAGTAACGTGAGACACAATCAGCCCCAGCATTTT.

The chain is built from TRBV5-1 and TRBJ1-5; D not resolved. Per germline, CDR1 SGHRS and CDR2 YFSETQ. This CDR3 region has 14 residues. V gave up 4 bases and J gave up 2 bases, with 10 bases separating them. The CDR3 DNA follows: TGCGCCAGCAGCCCTTCTCCTGGCAATCAGCCCCAGCATTTT. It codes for CASSPSPGNQPQHF.

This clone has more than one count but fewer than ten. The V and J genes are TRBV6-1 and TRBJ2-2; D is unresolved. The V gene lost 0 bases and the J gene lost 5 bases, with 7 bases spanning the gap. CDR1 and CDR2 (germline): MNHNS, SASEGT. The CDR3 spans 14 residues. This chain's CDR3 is CASSEAASTGELFF. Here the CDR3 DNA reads TGTGCCAGCAGTGAAGCGGCTAGTACCGGGGAGCTGTTTTTT.

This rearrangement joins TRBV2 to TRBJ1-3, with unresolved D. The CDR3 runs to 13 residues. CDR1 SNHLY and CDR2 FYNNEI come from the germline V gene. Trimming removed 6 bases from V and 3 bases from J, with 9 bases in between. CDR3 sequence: CASSPDNGNTIYF. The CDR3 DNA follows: TGTGCCAGCAGCCCTGACAATGGAAACACCATATATTTT. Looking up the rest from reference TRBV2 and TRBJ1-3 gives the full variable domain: EPEVTQTPSHQVTQMGQEVILRCVPISNHLYFYWYRQILGQKVEFLVSFYNNEISEKSEIFDDQFSVERPDGSNFTLKIRSTKLEDSAMYFCASSPDNGNTIYFGEGSWLTVV.

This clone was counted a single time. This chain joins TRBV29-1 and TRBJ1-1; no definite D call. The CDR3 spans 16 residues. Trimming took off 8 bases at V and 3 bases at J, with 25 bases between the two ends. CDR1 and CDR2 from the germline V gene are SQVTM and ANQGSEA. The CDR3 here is CSLQVFSLGPDTEAFF. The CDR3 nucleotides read TGCAGCCTCCAGGTATTCTCCCTTGGCCCGGACACTGAAGCTTTCTTT.

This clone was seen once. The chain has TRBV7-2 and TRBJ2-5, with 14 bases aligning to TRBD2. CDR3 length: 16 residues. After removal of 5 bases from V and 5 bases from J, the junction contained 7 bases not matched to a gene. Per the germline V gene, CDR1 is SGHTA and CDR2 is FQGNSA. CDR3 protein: CASSATSGGAGETQYF. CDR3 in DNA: TGTGCCAGCAGCGCGACTAGCGGGGGGGCCGGGGAGACCCAGTACTTC.

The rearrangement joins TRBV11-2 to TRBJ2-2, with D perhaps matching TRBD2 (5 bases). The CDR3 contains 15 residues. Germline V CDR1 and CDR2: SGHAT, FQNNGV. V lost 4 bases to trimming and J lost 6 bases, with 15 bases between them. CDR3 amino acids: CASSSVSRAAGELFF. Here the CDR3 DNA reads TGTGCCAGCAGCTCCGTTTCGAGGGCCGCCGGGGAGCTGTTTTTT.

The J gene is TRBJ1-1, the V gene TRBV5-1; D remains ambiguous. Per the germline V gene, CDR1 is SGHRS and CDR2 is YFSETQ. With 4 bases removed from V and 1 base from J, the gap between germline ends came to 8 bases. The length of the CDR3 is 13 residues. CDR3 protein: CASSISQNTEAFF. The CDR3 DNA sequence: TGCGCCAGCAGCATCTCACAGAACACTGAAGCTTTCTTT. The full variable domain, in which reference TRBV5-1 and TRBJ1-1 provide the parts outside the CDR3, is KAGVTQTPRYLIKTRGQQVTLSCSPISGHRSVSWYQQTPGQGLQFLFEYFSETQRNKGNFPGRFSGRQFSNSRSEMNVSTLELGDSALYLCASSISQNTEAFFGQGTRLTVV.

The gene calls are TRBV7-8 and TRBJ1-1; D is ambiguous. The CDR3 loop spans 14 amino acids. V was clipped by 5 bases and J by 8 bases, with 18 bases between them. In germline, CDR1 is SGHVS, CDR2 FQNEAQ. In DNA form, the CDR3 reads TGTGCCAGCAGCCTGGATCGCAGGCCTGAGGAAGCTTTCTTT. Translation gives CASSLDRRPEEAFF.

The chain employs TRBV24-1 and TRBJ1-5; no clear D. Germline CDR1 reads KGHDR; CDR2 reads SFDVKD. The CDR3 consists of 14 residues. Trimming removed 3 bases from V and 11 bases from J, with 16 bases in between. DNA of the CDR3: TGTGCCACCAGTGATCGGGGATCTGCTGTGGCCCAGCATTTT. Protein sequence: CATSDRGSAVAQHF.

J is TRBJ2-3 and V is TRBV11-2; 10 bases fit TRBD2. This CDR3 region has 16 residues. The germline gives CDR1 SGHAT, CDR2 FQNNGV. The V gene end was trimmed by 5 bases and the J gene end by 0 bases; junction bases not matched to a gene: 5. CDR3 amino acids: CASSALSGGSTDTQYF. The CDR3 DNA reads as TGTGCCAGCAGCGCACTTAGCGGGGGGAGCACAGATACGCAGTATTTT.

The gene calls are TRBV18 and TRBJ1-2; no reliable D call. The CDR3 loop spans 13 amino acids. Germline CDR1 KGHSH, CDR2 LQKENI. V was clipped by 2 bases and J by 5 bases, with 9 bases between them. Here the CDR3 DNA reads TGTGCCAGCTCACCATCCCAACTTTATGGCTACACCTTC. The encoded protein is CASSPSQLYGYTF.

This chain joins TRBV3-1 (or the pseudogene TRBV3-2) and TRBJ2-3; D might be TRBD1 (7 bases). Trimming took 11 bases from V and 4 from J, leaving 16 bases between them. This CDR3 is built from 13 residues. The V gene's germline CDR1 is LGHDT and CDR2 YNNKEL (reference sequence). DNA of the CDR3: TGTGCCCGCGGAGGAGGGGGCGCAGATACGCAGTATTTT. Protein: CARGGGGADTQYF.